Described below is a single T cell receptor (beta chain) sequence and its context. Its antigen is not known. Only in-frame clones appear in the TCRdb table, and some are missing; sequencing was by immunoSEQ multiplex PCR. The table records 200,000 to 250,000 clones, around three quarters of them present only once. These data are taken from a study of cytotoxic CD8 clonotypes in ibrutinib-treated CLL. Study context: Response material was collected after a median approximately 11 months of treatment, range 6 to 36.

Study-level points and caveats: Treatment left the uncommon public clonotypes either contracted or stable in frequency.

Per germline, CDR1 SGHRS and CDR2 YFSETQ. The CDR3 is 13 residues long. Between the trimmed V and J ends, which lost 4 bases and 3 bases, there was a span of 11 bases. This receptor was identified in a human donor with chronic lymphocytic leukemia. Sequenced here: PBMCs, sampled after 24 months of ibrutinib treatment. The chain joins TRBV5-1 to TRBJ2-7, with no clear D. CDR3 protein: CASSRDTYYEQYF. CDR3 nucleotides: TGCGCCAGCAGCAGAGACACCTACTACGAGCAGTACTTC.